This T cell receptor (beta chain) was identified in a study of T cell responses to AZD1222 COVID-19 vaccine. Study conclusions and caveats: Seropositive AZD1222 recipients at baseline numbered only five or six. Nearly half of spike-specific TCRs reportedly go after variant regions that carry no mutations.

V was shortened by 2 bases and J by 2 bases, with 10 bases between the two germline ends. The CDR3 is made up of 13 amino acids. CDR1 and CDR2 from the germline V gene are GTSNPN and SVGIG (reference sequence). Assay: immunoSEQ multiplex PCR; the TCRdb copy retains only in-frame clones and omits some. The table lists approximately 61,000 clones, about 81% of them singletons, with 26% in the top ten. Concerning this clone: As yet, its antigen is unknown.

The receptor comes from an adult who received the AZD1222 COVID-19 vaccine. The sequencing here drew on peripheral blood, taken 28 days after the second AZD1222 dose. The chain uses TRBV30 and TRBJ2-7, with a tentative D call TRBD1 (6 bases). The CDR3 loop reads CAWSPRGAYEQYF. The CDR3 DNA reads TGTGCCTGGAGTCCCAGGGGAGCCTACGAGCAGTACTTC.